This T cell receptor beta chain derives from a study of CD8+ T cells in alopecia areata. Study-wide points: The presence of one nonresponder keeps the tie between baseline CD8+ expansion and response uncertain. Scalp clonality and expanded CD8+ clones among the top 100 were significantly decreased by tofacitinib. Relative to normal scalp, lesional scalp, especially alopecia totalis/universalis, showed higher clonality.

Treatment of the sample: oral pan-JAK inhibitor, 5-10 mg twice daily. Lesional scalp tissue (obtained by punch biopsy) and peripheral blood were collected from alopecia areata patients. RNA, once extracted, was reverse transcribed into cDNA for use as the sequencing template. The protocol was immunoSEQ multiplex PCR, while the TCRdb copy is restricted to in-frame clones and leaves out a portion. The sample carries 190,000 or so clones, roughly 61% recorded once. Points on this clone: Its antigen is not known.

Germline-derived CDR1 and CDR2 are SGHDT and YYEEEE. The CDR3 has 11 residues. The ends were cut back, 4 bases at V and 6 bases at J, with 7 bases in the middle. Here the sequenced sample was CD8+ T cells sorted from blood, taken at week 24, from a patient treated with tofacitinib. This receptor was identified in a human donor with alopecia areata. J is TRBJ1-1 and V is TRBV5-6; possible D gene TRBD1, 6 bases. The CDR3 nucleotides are TGTGCCAGCAGCCGGGGGCCTGAAGCTTTCTTT. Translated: CASSRGPEAFF.